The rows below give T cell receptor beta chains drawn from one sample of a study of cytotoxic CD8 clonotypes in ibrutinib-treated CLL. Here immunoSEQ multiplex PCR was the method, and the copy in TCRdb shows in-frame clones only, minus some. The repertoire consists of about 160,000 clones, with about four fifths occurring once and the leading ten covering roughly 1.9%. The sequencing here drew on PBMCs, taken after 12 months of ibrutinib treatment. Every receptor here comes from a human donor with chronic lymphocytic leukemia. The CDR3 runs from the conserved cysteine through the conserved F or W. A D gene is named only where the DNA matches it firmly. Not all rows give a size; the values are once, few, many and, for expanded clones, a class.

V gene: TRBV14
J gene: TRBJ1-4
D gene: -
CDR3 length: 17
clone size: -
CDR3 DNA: TGTGCCAGCAGCCTGCACCCTACCTTTGCAACTAATGAAAAACTGTTTTTT
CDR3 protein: CASSLHPTFATNEKLFF

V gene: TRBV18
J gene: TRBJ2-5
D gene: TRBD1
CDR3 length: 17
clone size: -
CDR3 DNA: TGTGCCAGCTCACCCAGGAGCACAGGGGTGGGTGCAGAGACCCAGTACTTC
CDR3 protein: CASSPRSTGVGAETQYF

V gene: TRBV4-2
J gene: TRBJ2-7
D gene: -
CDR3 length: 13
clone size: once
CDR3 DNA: TGTGCCAGCAGCTTCGGGGGGCCCTACGAGCAGTACTTC
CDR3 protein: CASSFGGPYEQYF

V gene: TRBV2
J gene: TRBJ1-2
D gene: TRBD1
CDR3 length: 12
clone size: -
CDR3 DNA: TGTGCCAGCAGAGGGACAGCCTATGGCTACACCTTC
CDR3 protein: CASRGTAYGYTF

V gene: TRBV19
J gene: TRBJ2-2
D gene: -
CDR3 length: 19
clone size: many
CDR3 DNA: TGTGCCAGTAGTATAGAATTCCCCCCGCGAGGGAGCCACACCGGGGAGCTGTTTTTT
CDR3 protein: CASSIEFPPRGSHTGELFF

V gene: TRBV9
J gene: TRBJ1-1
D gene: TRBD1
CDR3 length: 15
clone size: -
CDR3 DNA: TGTGCCAGCAGCGCCCCACAGGGGGGTCGAACTGAAGCTTTCTTT
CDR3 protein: CASSAPQGGRTEAFF

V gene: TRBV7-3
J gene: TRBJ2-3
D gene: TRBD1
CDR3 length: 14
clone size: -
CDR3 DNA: TGTGCCAGCAGCTTCGGACAGGGCACAGATACGCAGTATTTT
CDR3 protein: CASSFGQGTDTQYF

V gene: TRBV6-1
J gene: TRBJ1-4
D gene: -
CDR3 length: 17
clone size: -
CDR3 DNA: TGTGCCAGCAGTGAAGGTGGAGGGTTCCGGGCTAATGAAAAACTGTTTTTT
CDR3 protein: CASSEGGGFRANEKLFF

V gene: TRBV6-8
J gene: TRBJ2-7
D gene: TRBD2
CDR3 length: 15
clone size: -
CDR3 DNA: TGTGCCTGCAGTCGGGGGGGGCTAGACGCTAACGAGCAGTACTTC
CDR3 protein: CACSRGGLDANEQYF

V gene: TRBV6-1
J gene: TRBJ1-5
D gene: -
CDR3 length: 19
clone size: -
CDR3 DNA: TGTGCCAGCAGTGAAGCGTACCGGCGCAGGGCCACGGGCAATCAGCCCCAGCATTTT
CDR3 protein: CASSEAYRRRATGNQPQHF

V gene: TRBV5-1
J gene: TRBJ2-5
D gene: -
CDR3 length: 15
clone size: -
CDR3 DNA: TGCGCCAGCAGCGCGGCGGGGGCCTCGGGAGAGACCCAGTACTTC
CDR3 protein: CASSAAGASGETQYF

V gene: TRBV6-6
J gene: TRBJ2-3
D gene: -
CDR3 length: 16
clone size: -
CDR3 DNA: TGTGCCAGCAGCTACCCCAGCTGGGGAAGCACAGATACGCAGTATTTT
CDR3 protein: CASSYPSWGSTDTQYF

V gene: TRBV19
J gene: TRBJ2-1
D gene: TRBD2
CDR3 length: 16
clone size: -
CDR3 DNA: TGTGCCAGTGGAGAGGGTAGCGGGGGGGCCTACAATGAGCAGTTCTTC
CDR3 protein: CASGEGSGGAYNEQFF

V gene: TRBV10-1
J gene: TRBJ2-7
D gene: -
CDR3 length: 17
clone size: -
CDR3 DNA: TGCGCCAGCAGCCCAGTGGGACTCCGACCAATTACCTACGAGCAGTACTTC
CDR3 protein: CASSPVGLRPITYEQYF

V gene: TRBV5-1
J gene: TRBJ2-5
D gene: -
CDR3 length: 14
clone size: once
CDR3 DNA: TGCGCCAGCATCTCGGGTCCAGACCAAGAGACCCAGTACTTC
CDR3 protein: CASISGPDQETQYF

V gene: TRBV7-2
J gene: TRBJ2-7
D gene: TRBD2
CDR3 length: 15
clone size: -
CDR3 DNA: TGTGCCAGCGCCCATCTAGCGGAGAGCTCCTACGAGCAGTACTTC
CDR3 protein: CASAHLAESSYEQYF

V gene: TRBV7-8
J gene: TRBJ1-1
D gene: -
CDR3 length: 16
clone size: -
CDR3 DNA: TGTGCCAGCAGCTTAGTGGGGGGGCTAATGGGCACTGAAGCTTTCTTT
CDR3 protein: CASSLVGGLMGTEAFF

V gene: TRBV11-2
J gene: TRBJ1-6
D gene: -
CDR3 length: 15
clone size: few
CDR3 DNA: TGTGCCAGCAGCTTAGGTGGGGGGCCGAATTCACCCTTCCACTTT
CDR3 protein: CASSLGGGPNSPFHF

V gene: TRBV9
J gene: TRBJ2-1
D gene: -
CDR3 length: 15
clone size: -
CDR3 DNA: TGTGCCAGCAGCGTTCGGGGACTTAACTCAGGGGAGCAGTTCTTC
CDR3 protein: CASSVRGLNSGEQFF

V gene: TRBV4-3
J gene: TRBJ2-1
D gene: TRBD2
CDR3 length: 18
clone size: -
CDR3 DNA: TGCGCCAGCAGCCAAGATCCCCTAGCGGGAGGGGGGTACAATGAGCAGTTCTTC
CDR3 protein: CASSQDPLAGGGYNEQFF

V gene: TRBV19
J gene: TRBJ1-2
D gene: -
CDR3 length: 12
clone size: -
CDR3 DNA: TGTGCCAGTGGGGAACGGAACTATGGCTACACCTTC
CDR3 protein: CASGERNYGYTF

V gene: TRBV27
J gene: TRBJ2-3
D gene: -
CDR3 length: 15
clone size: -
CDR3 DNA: TGTGCCAGCAGTTTTGGGAGACTAAAAACAGATACGCAGTATTTT
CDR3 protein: CASSFGRLKTDTQYF

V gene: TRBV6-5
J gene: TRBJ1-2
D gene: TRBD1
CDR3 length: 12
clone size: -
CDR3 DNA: TGTGCCAGCAGTACGGGACAGGGGCGTCACACCTTC
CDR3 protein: CASSTGQGRHTF

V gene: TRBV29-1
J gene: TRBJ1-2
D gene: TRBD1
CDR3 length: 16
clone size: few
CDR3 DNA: TGCAGCGTTGAAGATCTCCAGGGGGCGCGGAACTATGGCTACACCTTC
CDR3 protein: CSVEDLQGARNYGYTF

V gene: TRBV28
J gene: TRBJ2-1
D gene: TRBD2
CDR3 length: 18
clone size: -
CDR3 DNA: TGTGCCAGCAGTTTAGTGGGACTAGCGGGAGGGTCCTACAATGAGCAGTTCTTC
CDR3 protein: CASSLVGLAGGSYNEQFF

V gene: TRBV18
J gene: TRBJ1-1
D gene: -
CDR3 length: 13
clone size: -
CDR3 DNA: TGTGCCAGCTCACCAACGGAGAACACTGAAGCTTTCTTT
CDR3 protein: CASSPTENTEAFF

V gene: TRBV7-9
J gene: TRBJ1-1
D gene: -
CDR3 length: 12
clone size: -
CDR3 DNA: TGTGCCAGCAGCTTACGGGAGGCTGAAGCTTTCTTT
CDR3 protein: CASSLREAEAFF

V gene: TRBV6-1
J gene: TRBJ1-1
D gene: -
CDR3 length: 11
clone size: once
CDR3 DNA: TGTGCCAGCCCCAGGGGTACTGAAGCTTTCTTT
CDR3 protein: CASPRGTEAFF

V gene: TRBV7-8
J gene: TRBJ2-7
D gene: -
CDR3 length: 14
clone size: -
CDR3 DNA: TGTGCCAGCAGCTTACCTTCACGGGTCTACGAGCAGTACTTC
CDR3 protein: CASSLPSRVYEQYF

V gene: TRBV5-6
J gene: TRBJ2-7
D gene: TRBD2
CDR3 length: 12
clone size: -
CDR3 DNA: TGTGCCAGCCGACGGGGGGACTACGAGCAGTACTTC
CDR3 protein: CASRRGDYEQYF

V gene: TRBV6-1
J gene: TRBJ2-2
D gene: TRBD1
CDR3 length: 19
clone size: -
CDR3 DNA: TGTGCCAGCAGTGCGGGACAGGGGGCGCTTATACCGAACACCGGGGAGCTGTTTTTT
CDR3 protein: CASSAGQGALIPNTGELFF

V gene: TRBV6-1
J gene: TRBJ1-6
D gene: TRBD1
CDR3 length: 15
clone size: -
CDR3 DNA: TGTGCCAGCAGGATAACCGGGACAGAGAATTCACCCCTCCACTTT
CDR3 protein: CASRITGTENSPLHF

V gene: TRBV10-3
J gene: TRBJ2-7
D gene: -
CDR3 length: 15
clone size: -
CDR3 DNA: TGTGCCATCAGGGGGTCTGGCGGCCCCTCCTACGAGCAGTACTTC
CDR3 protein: CAIRGSGGPSYEQYF

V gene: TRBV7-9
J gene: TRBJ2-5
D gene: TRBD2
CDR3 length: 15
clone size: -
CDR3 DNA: TGTGCCAGCAGCCGCGGTAGCGGGATCCAAGAGACCCAGTACTTC
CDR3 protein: CASSRGSGIQETQYF

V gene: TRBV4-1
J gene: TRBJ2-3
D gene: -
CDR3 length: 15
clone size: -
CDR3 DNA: TGCGCCAGCAGGCTCACCGGAGGAAGCACAGATACGCAGTATTTT
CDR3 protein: CASRLTGGSTDTQYF

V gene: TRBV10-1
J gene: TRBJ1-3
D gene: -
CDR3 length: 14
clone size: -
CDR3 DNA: TGCGCCAGCAGTCTAAAGCTATCTGGAAACACCATATATTTT
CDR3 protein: CASSLKLSGNTIYF

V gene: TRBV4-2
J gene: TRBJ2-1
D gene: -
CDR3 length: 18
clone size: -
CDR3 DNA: TGTGCCAGCAGCCAAGACTGGCTGGGTTCGAGCTCCTACAATGAGCAGTTCTTC
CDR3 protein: CASSQDWLGSSSYNEQFF

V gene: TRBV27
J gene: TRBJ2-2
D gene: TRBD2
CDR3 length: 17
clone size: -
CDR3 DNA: TGTGCCAGCAGTCTTGAGACTAGCGGGAGTTCCACCGGGGAGCTGTTTTTT
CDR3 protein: CASSLETSGSSTGELFF

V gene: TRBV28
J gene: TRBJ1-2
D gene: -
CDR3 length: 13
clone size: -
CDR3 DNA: TGTGCCAGCAGCCTCAACAGGGAGCGGGGCTACACCTTC
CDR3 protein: CASSLNRERGYTF

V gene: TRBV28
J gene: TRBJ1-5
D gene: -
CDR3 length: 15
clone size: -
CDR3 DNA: TGTGCCAGCAGTCTACCAGGGATTAGCAATCAGCCCCAGCATTTT
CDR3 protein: CASSLPGISNQPQHF

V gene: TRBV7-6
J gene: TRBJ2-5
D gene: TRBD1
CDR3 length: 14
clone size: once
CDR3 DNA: TGTGCCAGCAGCTCGACAGGGTTGGCGGAGACCCAGTACTTC
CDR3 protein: CASSSTGLAETQYF

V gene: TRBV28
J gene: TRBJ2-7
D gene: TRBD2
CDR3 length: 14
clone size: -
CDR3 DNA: TGTGCCAGCAGTCTGGGCGGGGGCTCCTACGAGCAGTACTTC
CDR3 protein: CASSLGGGSYEQYF

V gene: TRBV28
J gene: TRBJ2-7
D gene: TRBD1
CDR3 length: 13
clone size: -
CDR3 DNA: TGTGGCTGGGGGACAGGGGAAATCTACGAGCAGTACTTC
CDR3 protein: CGWGTGEIYEQYF

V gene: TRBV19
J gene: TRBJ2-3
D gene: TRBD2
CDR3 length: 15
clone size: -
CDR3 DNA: TGTGCCAGTAGTGGAATAGCGGGAGTCGCAGATACGCAGTATTTT
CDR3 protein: CASSGIAGVADTQYF

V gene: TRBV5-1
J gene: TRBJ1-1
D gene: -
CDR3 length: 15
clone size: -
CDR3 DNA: TGCGCCAGCAGTGGGGTTCCCGGAAGGCACACTGAAGCTTTCTTT
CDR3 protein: CASSGVPGRHTEAFF

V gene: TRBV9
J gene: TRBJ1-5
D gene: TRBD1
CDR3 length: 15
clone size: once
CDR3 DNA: TGTGCCAGCAGCTCTGGGACAGGTGACAATCAGCCCCAGCATTTT
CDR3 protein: CASSSGTGDNQPQHF

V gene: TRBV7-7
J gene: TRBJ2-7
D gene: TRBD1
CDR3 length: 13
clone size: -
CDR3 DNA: TGTGCCAGCAGCTTGGACAGGGCCGGCGAGCAGTACTTC
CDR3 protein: CASSLDRAGEQYF

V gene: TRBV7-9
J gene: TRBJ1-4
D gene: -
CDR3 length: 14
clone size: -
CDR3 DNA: TGTGCCAGCATCGCGACTGCAACTAATGAAAAACTGTTTTTT
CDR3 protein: CASIATATNEKLFF

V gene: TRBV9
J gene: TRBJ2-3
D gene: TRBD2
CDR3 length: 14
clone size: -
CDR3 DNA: TGTGCCAGCAATGGCGGGGGGGCCACAGATACGCAGTATTTT
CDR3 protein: CASNGGGATDTQYF